A single sample is the source of the 29 T cell receptor beta chains below, sequenced in a study of post-analysis software for immune sequencing data. Findings and limits, study-wide: Included in a set of about five TRBV segments more frequent in patients than controls were TRBV5-6, TRBV5-1 and TRBV20-1.

Tagging with unique molecular identifiers was a feature of the TCR beta cDNA libraries. TCRdb called the PCR reads again in MiXCR, with one record for every CDR3 protein. The sample includes some 800,000 distinct CDR3 sequences, 46% of them seen just once. Their antigen targets remain unknown. The sample consisted of blood. The receptors shown here come from a girl aged 10-17 years with multiple sclerosis.

This sequence joins TRBV7-8 and TRBJ2-1, with D possibly being TRBD1 or TRBD2 (5 bases each). Germline-derived CDR1 and CDR2 are SGHVS and FQNEAQ. This CDR3 has 14 amino acids. V was cut by 7 bases and J by 6 bases, with 16 bases left in between. The CDR3 sequence is CASTGGRDLNEQFF. As DNA, the CDR3 is TGTGCCAGCACCGGCGGTCGGGACCTCAATGAGCAGTTCTTC.

The rearrangement joins TRBV12-5 to TRBJ2-7; D may be TRBD1 or TRBD2 (5 bases each). Deletions cut 4 bases from V and 7 bases from J, with 11 bases between. CDR1 is LGHNT and CDR2 is FRNRAP in the germline V gene. This CDR3 contains 12 residues. CDR3 in DNA: TGTGCTAGTGGTTCAACAGGAGGAGAGCAGTACTTC. It codes for CASGSTGGEQYF.

The V call is TRBV24-1, the J call TRBJ1-2, with a tentative D call TRBD1 (6 bases). Germline V gene data show CDR1 as KGHDR and CDR2 as SFDVKD. CDR3 size: 15 residues. The V end lost 2 bases, the J end lost 4 bases, and 13 bases lay between the germline ends. CDR3 sequence: CATSDSQGTSYGYTF. DNA of the CDR3: TGTGCCACCAGTGATTCCCAGGGGACAAGCTATGGCTACACCTTC.

The J gene is TRBJ2-5, the V gene TRBV2; 9 bases fit TRBD2. After removal of 3 bases from V and 3 bases from J, the junction contained 8 bases not matched to a gene. CDR3 length: 16 residues. The germline V gene has CDR1 SNHLY and CDR2 FYNNEI. The CDR3, as DNA: TGTGCCAGCAGTGAGTTGGCTAGCGGGATGAAAGAGACCCAGTACTTC. Translating it yields CASSELASGMKETQYF. Using reference TRBV2 and TRBJ2-5 for the parts outside the CDR3, the full variable domain is EPEVTQTPSHQVTQMGQEVILRCVPISNHLYFYWYRQILGQKVEFLVSFYNNEISEKSEIFDDQFSVERPDGSNFTLKIRSTKLEDSAMYFCASSELASGMKETQYFGPGTRLLVL.

CDR3 residues: CASSVNPNQGHETQYF. In DNA form, the CDR3 reads TGTGCCAGCAGTGTAAACCCAAACCAGGGCCACGAGACCCAGTACTTC. The chain joins TRBV6-1 to TRBJ2-5; perhaps TRBD1 as D (5 bases). The ends were cut back, 4 bases at V and 5 bases at J, with 20 bases in the middle. The CDR3 sequence is 16 residues long. CDR1 and CDR2 (germline): MNHNS, SASEGT.

This sequence joins TRBV20-1 and TRBJ2-7, with 9 positions matching TRBD1. Germline loops: CDR1 DFQATT, CDR2 SNEGSKA (reference sequence). Unmatched junction bases numbered 7, after V lost 4 bases and J lost 3 bases. The CDR3 totals 14 residues. The CDR3 loop reads CSATRRDRVYEQYF. The CDR3 nucleotides are TGCAGTGCTACCAGACGGGACAGGGTCTACGAGCAGTACTTC.

The chain employs TRBV5-1 and TRBJ2-2; no firm D call. CDR3 length: 12 residues. V lost 4 bases and J 7 bases, leaving 8 bases between the germline ends. CDR1 and CDR2 from the germline V gene are SGHRS and YFSETQ. The CDR3 region has the DNA TGCGCCAGCAGCCCGATCGGCGGGGAGCTGTTTTTT. Amino acids: CASSPIGGELFF.

A few counts support this clonotype. The rearrangement joins TRBV4-3 to TRBJ2-3, with 10 bases fitting TRBD2. The CDR3 totals 18 residues. CDR1 and CDR2 (germline): LGHNA, YSLEER. The trim removed 0 bases at V and 3 bases at J, leaving 9 bases unmatched. The CDR3 is CASSQDRASGSLTDTQYF. The DNA of the CDR3 is TGCGCCAGCAGCCAAGATAGGGCTAGCGGGAGTTTAACAGATACGCAGTATTTT.

The rearrangement joins TRBV6-1 to TRBJ1-5; D unclear. V was shortened by 1 base and J by 5 bases, with 0 bases between the two germline ends. This CDR3 is 11 amino acids long. Germline CDR1 MNHNS, CDR2 SASEGT. Here the CDR3 reads CASSEDQPQHF. The CDR3 nucleotides are TGTGCCAGCAGTGAAGATCAGCCCCAGCATTTT.

This sequence joins TRBV20-1 and TRBJ1-2; 9 positions match TRBD1. V trimming: 0 bases; J trimming: 2 bases; junction bases outside the gene matches: 4. The CDR3 has 15 amino acids. Germline CDR1 DFQATT, CDR2 SNEGSKA (reference sequence). The CDR3 sequence: CSARDPQGANYGYTF. CDR3 in DNA: TGCAGTGCTAGAGACCCACAGGGGGCAAACTATGGCTACACCTTC.

V and J are TRBV2 and TRBJ2-5, with 12 nucleotides matching TRBD2. The germline V gene encodes CDR1 SNHLY and CDR2 FYNNEI. Trimming took 6 bases from V and 10 from J; bases not matched to a gene: 12. The CDR3 is made up of 15 amino acids. The CDR3 DNA is TGTGCCAGCAGGCGTCTAGCGGGAGGGCCATACGGCCAGTACTTC. This sequence encodes CASRRLAGGPYGQYF. The full variable domain, in which reference TRBV2 and TRBJ2-5 provide the parts outside the CDR3, is EPEVTQTPSHQVTQMGQEVILRCVPISNHLYFYWYRQILGQKVEFLVSFYNNEISEKSEIFDDQFSVERPDGSNFTLKIRSTKLEDSAMYFCASRRLAGGPYGQYFGPGTRLLVL.

This chain links TRBV6-1 with TRBJ1-5, with 9 nucleotides matching TRBD1. J was trimmed by 2 bases and V by 6 bases; bases with no gene match: 11. Per germline, CDR1 MNHNS and CDR2 SASEGT. The CDR3 spans 17 residues. CDR3 bases: TGTGCCAGCAGCGAATACAGGGGGCTGGGTGGCAATCAGCCCCAGCATTTT. This gives the protein CASSEYRGLGGNQPQHF.

This clonotype was picked up a small number of times. CDR3 DNA sequence: TGTGCCAGCAGCTTAAACCAGGGGTCCACAGATACGCAGTATTTT. Amino acids: CASSLNQGSTDTQYF. This chain joins TRBV7-3 and TRBJ2-3; TRBD1 is a possible D gene (6 bases). The CDR3 spans 15 residues. Per germline, CDR1 SGHTA and CDR2 FQGTGA. Between the trimmed V and J ends, which lost 1 base and 2 bases, there was a span of 10 bases.

V usage is TRBV20-1 and J usage is TRBJ2-5; weak D call: TRBD1 (6 bases). The CDR3 is 13 residues long. Germline V lookup: CDR1 DFQATT, CDR2 SNEGSKA (reference sequence). Deletions cut 1 base from V and 11 bases from J, with 17 bases between. CDR3 loop: CSARAGVAGEQYF. The DNA of the CDR3 is TGCAGTGCTAGAGCAGGAGTGGCAGGGGAGCAGTACTTC.

The chain links TRBV12-3 or TRBV12-4 to TRBJ2-1; 13 bases align to TRBD2. Trimming cost V 7 bases and J 2 bases; bases outside gene matches: 14. This CDR3 is 19 amino acids long. This chain's CDR3 is CASNPGLAGERGAYNEQFF. The CDR3 DNA sequence: TGTGCCAGCAACCCTGGACTAGCGGGAGAAAGGGGGGCCTACAATGAGCAGTTCTTC.

The gene calls are TRBV29-1 and TRBJ2-1, with TRBD2 matching over 13 bases. Per the germline V gene, CDR1 is SQVTM and CDR2 is ANQGSEA. This CDR3 region has 15 residues. The ends lost 4 bases at V and 5 bases at J; junction bases unmatched: 5. The CDR3: CSVGGLAGDNNEQFF. The CDR3 coding sequence is TGCAGCGTTGGTGGACTAGCGGGAGACAACAATGAGCAGTTCTTC.

This rearrangement joins TRBV4-3 to TRBJ2-5, with 8 bases lining up with TRBD2. CDR3 length: 16 amino acids. Germline V gene sequence: CDR1 LGHNA, CDR2 YSLEER. Trimming at V came to 0 bases and at J to 4 bases, leaving 7 bases not matched to a gene. The CDR3, as DNA: TGCGCCAGCAGCCAAGATAGTCTAGCGGGCCGAGAGACCCAGTACTTC. Amino acid sequence: CASSQDSLAGRETQYF.

J is TRBJ2-5 and V is TRBV12-3 or TRBV12-4; the D gene could be TRBD1 or TRBD2 (5 bases each). The DNA end is more similar to TRBJ2-4, so the J call may be wrong. The CDR3 spans 12 residues. The CDR3 is CAIGAPGYIQYF. The CDR3, as DNA: TGTGCCATCGGGGCCCCGGGGTACATTCAGTACTTC.

This sequence joins TRBV7-9 and TRBJ2-4; D gene uncertain. This CDR3 has 12 amino acids. Germline V gene lookup returns CDR1 SEHNR and CDR2 FQNEAQ (reference sequence). Trimming removed 4 bases at V and 14 bases at J, with 15 bases between. This CDR3 is CASSSPNGLEYF. CDR3 coding DNA: TGTGCCAGCAGCTCCCCTAACGGATTGGAGTACTTC.

The chain joins TRBV7-6 to TRBJ2-1; D remains ambiguous. The length of the CDR3 is 11 residues. Trimming cost V 3 bases and J 10 bases, with 7 bases left between them. Germline V CDR1 and CDR2: SGHVS, FNYEAQ. CDR3 loop: CASSLNSEQFF. CDR3 nucleotide sequence: TGTGCCAGCAGCTTGAACTCCGAGCAGTTCTTC.

The chain joins TRBV5-1 to TRBJ2-1; 7 bases agree with TRBD1. The J segment lost 6 bases and the V segment lost 4 bases, leaving 4 bases of the junction unmatched. The germline gives CDR1 SGHRS, CDR2 YFSETQ. The CDR3 has 13 residues. The CDR3 protein is CASSISGGNEQFF. CDR3 DNA: TGCGCCAGCAGCATTTCAGGGGGCAATGAGCAGTTCTTC. The full variable domain, rest sourced from reference TRBV5-1 and TRBJ2-1, is KAGVTQTPRYLIKTRGQQVTLSCSPISGHRSVSWYQQTPGQGLQFLFEYFSETQRNKGNFPGRFSGRQFSNSRSEMNVSTLELGDSALYLCASSISGGNEQFFGPGTRLTVL.

The chain recombines TRBV20-1 with TRBJ1-5, with D hard to call. Germline CDR1 DFQATT, CDR2 SNEGSKA (reference sequence). V lost 0 bases, J lost 3 bases, and 12 bases lay in between. CDR3 length: 15 amino acids. The CDR3 loop is CSARDSQGYNQPQHF. The CDR3 DNA follows: TGCAGTGCTAGAGATTCCCAAGGGTACAATCAGCCCCAGCATTTT.

This sequence joins TRBV20-1 and TRBJ2-1; a weak D match, TRBD2 (6 bases). Germline V CDR1 and CDR2: DFQATT, SNEGSKA (reference sequence). This CDR3 has 14 residues. V was clipped by 4 bases and J by 5 bases, with 15 bases between them. CDR3 DNA sequence: TGCAGTGCTATTGAAGCGACTAGGAACAATGAGCAGTTCTTC. Protein sequence: CSAIEATRNNEQFF.

Of note for this clonotype: The germline gene is not matched at one end of the junction; a read error may be the cause. The chain is built from TRBV3-1 and TRBJ2-1; 10 bases map to TRBD2. This CDR3 spans 19 amino acids. CDR1 is LGHDT, CDR2 YNNKEL, per germline (reference sequence). The CDR3 sequence: CASSQEGLSYASGRNEQVF. The CDR3 bases are TGTGCCAGCAGCCAAGAGGGGTTATCTTACGCTAGCGGGAGAAATGAGCAGGTCTTC.

The rearrangement links TRBV10-3 to TRBJ2-6; D call uncertain. Deletions cut 0 bases from V and 0 bases from J, with 6 bases between. The CDR3 covers 16 residues. In germline, CDR1 is ENHRY, CDR2 SYGVKD. CDR3 amino acids: CAISESSGSGANVLTF. CDR3 sequence (DNA): TGTGCCATCAGTGAGTCGTCCGGCTCTGGGGCCAACGTCCTGACTTTC.

This clonotype has a handful of counts. V and J are TRBV6-5 and TRBJ1-1, with D maybe TRBD1 (6 bases). The V end lost 8 bases, the J end lost 0 bases, and 19 bases lay between the germline ends. Germline CDR1 MNHEY, CDR2 SVGAGI. This CDR3 spans 16 amino acids. In nucleotides, the CDR3 is TGTGCCAGCGCCGGAACAGGGTTCTTCATGAACACTGAAGCTTTCTTT. It codes for CASAGTGFFMNTEAFF.

The chain recombines TRBV9 with TRBJ2-7; D may correspond to TRBD1 or TRBD2 (5 bases each). V was shortened by 0 bases and J by 2 bases, with 12 bases between the two germline ends. CDR1 SGDLS and CDR2 YYNGEE come from the germline V gene. This CDR3 is built from 15 residues. CDR3 nucleotide sequence: TGTGCCAGCAGCGTAGGGGGGACCCAGACCTACGAGCAGTACTTC. Protein: CASSVGGTQTYEQYF.

This clonotype was detected only once. The CDR3 region is CASSLIRGHYGYTF. As DNA, the CDR3 is TGTGCCAGCAGTTTAATAAGGGGCCACTATGGCTACACCTTC. The V call is TRBV12-3 or TRBV12-4, the J call TRBJ1-2; a possible D gene is TRBD1 (5 bases). The CDR3 is made up of 14 amino acids. The V and J ends lost 2 bases and 3 bases respectively, with 10 bases between them.

The chain joins TRBV6-2 or TRBV6-3 to TRBJ2-1; 7 bases fit TRBD2. The CDR3 covers 19 residues. V shed 2 bases and J 0 bases; nucleotides not matched to a gene: 13. Germline values: CDR1 MNHEY, CDR2 SVGEGT. The CDR3 loop is CASSYGTSGIPSSYNEQFF. CDR3 DNA: TGTGCCAGCAGTTACGGGACCAGCGGGATACCGAGCTCCTACAATGAGCAGTTCTTC.